Listed below are T cell receptor beta chains from one sample, sequenced in a study of blood T cell repertoires in COVID-19. TCRdb keeps only in-frame clones here, not all; method: immunoSEQ multiplex PCR. The top ten hold about 2.5% of the sample, which has about 140,000 clones, over 70% seen once. The sample taken for sequencing was peripheral blood. The receptors derive from a man in his fifties with active COVID-19. Both conserved end residues are part of each CDR3. D genes are given only for firm matches. Expanded clones are given a class, and other clones once, few, many or no size at all.

V	J	D	size	DNA	CDR3
TRBV6-2/TRBV6-3	TRBJ1-2	.	once	TGTGCCAGCAGTTACTCGTTGGCCACGGGAGGCTACACCTTC	CASSYSLATGGYTF
TRBV2	TRBJ1-4	.	few	TGTGCCAGCGGCGGGGCCAGTGAAAAACTGTTTTTT	CASGGASEKLFF
TRBV6-2/TRBV6-3	TRBJ2-7	TRBD2	.	TGTGCCAGCAGTTCGGGACTAGCGGCCTCCTACGAGCAGTACTTC	CASSSGLAASYEQYF
TRBV19	TRBJ1-5	.	.	TGTGCCAGTAGTACCAGTCCCCCTCTCCAGCATTTT	CASSTSPPLQHF
TRBV5-6	TRBJ2-3	TRBD2	.	TGTGCCAGCAGCTCTCCCGAGCGGGGGGCAGGAGATACGCAGTATTTT	CASSSPERGAGDTQYF
TRBV29-1	TRBJ2-5	.	few	TGCAGCGCTGGGGCTGGGAAGACCCTCCAAGAGACCCAGTACTTC	CSAGAGKTLQETQYF
TRBV11-2	TRBJ1-2	.	.	TGTGCCAGCAGCTTAGCCCCCGAGCCTACGCCCGACTATGGCTACACCTTC	CASSLAPEPTPDYGYTF
TRBV19	TRBJ2-7	.	once	TGTGCCAGTAGTATAGGGCAGGGCCTTAGTCCCTACGAGCAGTACTTC	CASSIGQGLSPYEQYF
TRBV6-4	TRBJ1-1	.	few	TGTGCCAGCAGTCCTTCAAGCATGAACACTGAAGCTTTCTTT	CASSPSSMNTEAFF
TRBV6-5	TRBJ2-1	.	.	TGTGCCAGCAGTTTCGGAAGGACAAGCTCCTACAATGAGCAGTTCTTC	CASSFGRTSSYNEQFF
TRBV5-4	TRBJ1-2	TRBD1	.	TGTGCCAGCAGCACCGGGACAGGGTACGGCTACACCTTC	CASSTGTGYGYTF
TRBV5-1	TRBJ2-5	TRBD2	.	TGCGCCAGCAGCTTGGCCGTCGGGACTAGCCCGGGTGAGACCCAGTACTTC	CASSLAVGTSPGETQYF